Shown below are 16 T cell receptor beta chains from a single sample sequenced in a study of blood T cell repertoires in COVID-19. Method: immunoSEQ multiplex PCR; TCRdb's copy keeps in-frame clones and lacks some. This sample has approximately 92,000 clones, with around 81% found just once. The sample taken for sequencing was peripheral blood. These receptors all stem from a man aged 45-60 years who had recovered from COVID-19.

The chain carries TRBV6-5 and TRBJ1-2, with TRBD1 matching over 7 bases. Germline values: CDR1 MNHEY, CDR2 SVGAGI. The CDR3 contains 13 residues. J lost 6 bases, V lost 7 bases, and 8 bases had no gene match. CDR3 residues: CASNHRGNDGYTF. The CDR3 bases are TGTGCCAGCAATCACAGGGGAAACGATGGCTACACCTTC.

V usage is TRBV10-1 and J usage is TRBJ2-5; TRBD2 matches 8 bases. The germline V gene encodes CDR1 WNHNN and CDR2 SYGVQD (reference sequence). J was trimmed by 2 bases and V by 4 bases; bases with no gene match: 6. This CDR3 has 15 amino acids. The DNA of the CDR3 is TGCGCCAGCAGTGCCCTAGCGGGCCATCAAGAGACCCAGTACTTC. It encodes CASSALAGHQETQYF.

The chain employs TRBV10-3 and TRBJ1-2, with D possibly being TRBD1 (6 bases). Trimming removed 2 bases from V and 5 bases from J, with 9 bases in between. This CDR3 is built from 13 residues. The germline gives CDR1 ENHRY, CDR2 SYGVKD. The CDR3, as DNA: TGTGCCATCAGTGAGATTGGACAGTATGGCTACACCTTC. This sequence encodes CAISEIGQYGYTF.

The chain has TRBV7-7 and TRBJ2-1; perhaps TRBD2 as D (5 bases). The germline V gene encodes CDR1 SSHAT and CDR2 FNYEAQ (reference sequence). The CDR3 has 16 residues. Trimming cost V 1 base and J 5 bases, with 15 bases left between them. CDR3 in DNA: TGTGCCAGCAGCTTAGTGGCAGGACTGGAAAACAATGAGCAGTTCTTC. Its translation: CASSLVAGLENNEQFF.

This clone turned up a few times. The CDR3 bases are TGTGCCACCAGTGCCCGGTGGCGGGAGGGCTACAATGAGCAGTTCTTC. Translating it yields CATSARWREGYNEQFF. V and J are TRBV24-1 and TRBJ2-1; 9 positions agree with TRBD2. V dropped 5 bases and J dropped 3; count of bases not matched to a gene: 7. Germline values: CDR1 KGHDR, CDR2 SFDVKD. There are 16 residues in the CDR3.

The V call is TRBV6-5, the J call TRBJ2-1; 9 bases fit TRBD1. From germline, CDR1 is MNHEY and CDR2 SVGAGI. The CDR3 contains 14 residues. Germline trimming cut 8 bases from V and 2 bases from J; bases unmatched to any gene: 4. The CDR3 region has the DNA TGTGCCAGCGGGGACAGGGAAGCCTACAATGAGCAGTTCTTC. Amino acids: CASGDREAYNEQFF.

This chain links TRBV2 with TRBJ2-3; 12 bases are a match to TRBD2. The CDR3 consists of 16 residues. CDR1 is SNHLY and CDR2 is FYNNEI in the germline V gene. V dropped 6 bases and J dropped 3; count of bases not matched to a gene: 7. The chain's CDR3 is CASRGTSGGSTDTQYF. CDR3 nucleotides: TGTGCCAGCAGGGGAACTAGCGGGGGGAGTACAGATACGCAGTATTTT.

The chain recombines TRBV7-3 with TRBJ1-2, with D possibly TRBD1 on 5 matching bases. Germline CDR1 is SGHTA and CDR2 is FQGTGA. With 1 base removed from V and 8 bases from J, the gap between germline ends came to 14 bases. This CDR3 has 14 residues. CDR3 nucleotides: TGTGCCAGCAGCTTAAGAGGCCAGGGTTACGGCTACACCTTC. As protein: CASSLRGQGYGYTF.

V and J are TRBV18 and TRBJ2-7; a possible D gene is TRBD1 (5 bases). The CDR3 length is 16 residues. Germline-derived CDR1 and CDR2 are KGHSH and LQKENI. V was cut by 1 base and J by 0 bases, with 13 bases left in between. The CDR3 DNA sequence: TGTGCCAGCTCACCACAGTCACAGGCAAACTCCTACGAGCAGTACTTC. It yields the protein CASSPQSQANSYEQYF. Together with reference TRBV18 and TRBJ2-7, the CDR3 gives the full variable domain: NAGVMQNPRHLVRRRGQEARLRCSPMKGHSHVYWYRQLPEEGLKFMVYLQKENIIDESGMPKERFSAEFPKEGPSILRIQQVVRGDSAAYFCASSPQSQANSYEQYFGPGTRLTVT.

This clone was seen once. This rearrangement joins TRBV5-4 to TRBJ2-3, with 8 bases matching TRBD2. Germline CDR1 and CDR2: SGHNT and YYREEE (reference sequence). V shed 3 bases and J 4 bases; nucleotides not matched to a gene: 7. The CDR3 runs 15 residues. CDR3 bases: TGTGCCAGCAGCTCCCGGACTAGCTTGGCAGATACGCAGTATTTT. Translating gives CASSSRTSLADTQYF.

CDR3 residues: CASSQPWTGMTGELFF. CDR3 sequence (DNA): TGTGCCAGCAGCCAACCATGGACAGGGATGACCGGGGAGCTGTTTTTT. J is TRBJ2-2 and V is TRBV3-1 (or the pseudogene TRBV3-2), with 8 bases fitting TRBD1. The CDR3 consists of 16 residues. CDR1 is LGHDT and CDR2 is YNNKEL in the germline V gene (reference sequence). Trimming removed 2 bases from V and 5 bases from J; junction bases left unmatched: 7.

The V and J genes are TRBV6-2 or TRBV6-3 and TRBJ1-5; 9 bases line up with TRBD1. There are 19 residues in the CDR3. Per the germline V gene, CDR1 is MNHEY and CDR2 is SVGEGT. V was pared by 5 bases and J by 4 bases, with 18 bases of the junction left unmatched. CDR3 DNA sequence: TGTGCCAGCAGTACCGATACGGGACAGGGAAAAAGGGGAAATCAGCCCCAGCATTTT. Its protein product is CASSTDTGQGKRGNQPQHF.

The gene calls are TRBV29-1 and TRBJ2-7, with 16 bases matching TRBD2. Trimming cost V 6 bases and J 3 bases; bases outside gene matches: 5. This CDR3 region has 15 residues. CDR1 is SQVTM, CDR2 ANQGSEA, per germline. CDR3 region: CSVGTSGRGGYEQYF. The CDR3 DNA reads TGCAGCGTCGGGACTAGCGGGAGGGGCGGCTACGAGCAGTACTTC.

This clone was counted at least ten times. The chain links TRBV5-1 to TRBJ2-2; D gene uncertain. The CDR3 runs 15 residues. Germline V CDR1 and CDR2: SGHRS, YFSETQ. Trimming took off 1 base at V and 0 bases at J, with 7 bases between the two ends. For the CDR3, the DNA is TGCGCCAGCAGCTTGCAGTTATCGAACACCGGGGAGCTGTTTTTT. It encodes CASSLQLSNTGELFF.

V gene TRBV3-1 (or the pseudogene TRBV3-2) combines with J gene TRBJ1-2, with D perhaps TRBD1 (5 bases). Germline loops: CDR1 LGHDT, CDR2 YNNKEL (reference sequence). V was trimmed by 0 bases and J by 2 bases, leaving 16 bases between them. There are 17 residues in the CDR3. The CDR3 DNA follows: TGTGCCAGCAGCCAAGATCGGCTTTGGGGCACCAACTATGGCTACACCTTC. Its protein is CASSQDRLWGTNYGYTF.

The CDR3 DNA reads TGTGCCAGCAGCCAATCCCCGGGACAAGCTAATCAGCCCCAGCATTTT. This translates into CASSQSPGQANQPQHF. This chain joins TRBV3-1 (or the pseudogene TRBV3-2) and TRBJ1-5; D possibly corresponds to TRBD1 (6 bases). The CDR3 contains 16 residues. Trimming took 2 bases from V and 4 from J, leaving 15 bases between them. CDR1 is LGHDT and CDR2 is YNNKEL in the germline V gene (reference sequence).